These 18 T cell receptor beta chains were sequenced from one sample in a study of T cells after yellow fever vaccination. TCRdb reprocessed the 5' RACE reads via MiXCR and lists one record per CDR3 protein. The sample carries 320,000 or so distinct CDR3 sequences, 7% to 10% recorded once. The sequencing here drew on PBMCs, taken 35 to 50 days after the first yellow fever vaccination. All receptors derive from a man between 18 and 29 years old who received the YFV17D yellow fever vaccine.

V gene TRBV7-9 combines with J gene TRBJ1-5, with D uncertain. The V end was cut by 0 bases, the J end by 6 bases, with 6 bases between. The germline V gene has CDR1 SEHNR and CDR2 FQNEAQ (reference sequence). There are 13 residues in the CDR3. CDR3 sequence: CASSLAGPQPQHF. The CDR3, as DNA: TGTGCCAGCAGCTTAGCCGGGCCTCAGCCCCAGCATTTT.

This clonotype was seen only a few times. The CDR3 reads CASSQDERLAAQETQYF. The CDR3 bases are TGTGCCAGCAGCCAAGATGAACGCCTAGCGGCCCAAGAGACCCAGTACTTC. The chain employs TRBV14 and TRBJ2-5, with TRBD2 identical over 7 bases. Germline V gene lookup returns CDR1 SGHDN and CDR2 FVKESK. CDR3 length equals 17 residues. With V trimmed by 0 bases and J by 1 base, 8 bases remained unmatched.

In its sample, this clonotype was seen many times. V gene TRBV12-3 or TRBV12-4 combines with J gene TRBJ1-3; 8 bases are a match to TRBD1. CDR3 length: 15 residues. With V trimmed by 6 bases and J by 2 bases, 6 bases remained unmatched. CDR3: CASRDQGATGNTIYF. The CDR3 bases are TGTGCCAGCAGGGACCAGGGGGCTACTGGAAACACCATATATTTT.

V is TRBV6-6 and J is TRBJ2-1; D remains unclear. CDR3 size: 12 residues. Per the germline V gene, CDR1 is MNHNY and CDR2 is SVGAGI (reference sequence). V lost 5 bases and J lost 10, with 12 bases in between. The chain's CDR3 is CASSPLGAEQFF. The DNA of the CDR3 is TGTGCCAGCAGTCCCCTCGGCGCCGAGCAGTTCTTC.

This clonotype was observed a few times. V usage is TRBV4-3 and J usage is TRBJ2-2; D gene ambiguous. Germline V gene sequence: CDR1 LGHNA, CDR2 YSLEER. Trimming stripped 1 base from V and 0 bases from J, with 12 bases between. CDR3 length: 17 amino acids. Here the CDR3 DNA reads TGCGCCAGCAGCCAAGGGGTTTGGGGTTCGAACACCGGGGAGCTGTTTTTT. Translation: CASSQGVWGSNTGELFF.

This clonotype was detected a few times. The CDR3 loop reads CASRPPWGVFYGYTF. Here the CDR3 DNA reads TGTGCCAGCAGGCCTCCCTGGGGGGTGTTTTATGGCTACACCTTC. The chain employs TRBV28 and TRBJ1-2; D possibly corresponds to TRBD1 (5 bases). This CDR3 comprises 15 residues. V was shortened by 6 bases and J by 5 bases, with 19 bases between the two germline ends. Germline V gene data show CDR1 as MDHEN and CDR2 as SYDVKM.

This clonotype has a handful of counts. This rearrangement joins TRBV20-1 to TRBJ1-6, with 9 positions matching TRBD1. The CDR3 runs 20 residues. Germline CDR1 is DFQATT and CDR2 is SNEGSKA (reference sequence). After removal of 0 bases from V and 8 bases from J, the junction contained 20 bases not matched to a gene. The CDR3 DNA is TGCAGTGCTAGAGATCTTCGGCAGTTGTTGGCGGGACAGGGTTATTCACCCCTCCACTTT. Amino acid sequence: CSARDLRQLLAGQGYSPLHF.

This clonotype was seen a few times. The V call is TRBV20-1, the J call TRBJ1-2; D is possibly TRBD1 (5 bases). The germline V gene encodes CDR1 DFQATT and CDR2 SNEGSKA (reference sequence). The ends were cut back, 1 base at V and 2 bases at J, with 8 bases in the middle. This CDR3 region has 13 residues. CDR3 sequence: CSARVDKNYGYTF. The CDR3 DNA is TGCAGTGCTAGAGTGGACAAGAACTATGGCTACACCTTC.

This clonotype came up many times. This chain uses TRBV12-3 or TRBV12-4 with TRBJ1-2; perhaps TRBD1 as D (5 bases). V lost 0 bases to trimming and J lost 2 bases, with 13 bases between them. This CDR3 has 16 amino acids. Here the CDR3 DNA reads TGTGCCAGCAGTTTAGCCCGCGGACAAGCAAACTATGGCTACACCTTC. It codes for CASSLARGQANYGYTF.

This clonotype was seen at least ten times. This chain connects TRBV5-1 to TRBJ2-5, with D unresolved. V was pared by 1 base and J by 4 bases, with 8 bases between. Germline assignment: CDR1 SGHRS and CDR2 YFSETQ. The length of the CDR3 is 13 residues. The CDR3: CASSLFTGETQYF. The CDR3 coding sequence is TGCGCCAGCAGCTTGTTTACGGGAGAGACCCAGTACTTC.

This clonotype appeared a few times. This chain connects TRBV11-1 to TRBJ2-7; the match to TRBD2 covers 7 bases. The germline V gene has CDR1 SGHAT and CDR2 FQDESV (reference sequence). V was clipped by 2 bases and J by 2 bases; unmatched bases: 3. The CDR3 is 14 residues long. This CDR3 reads CASSLWGGAYEQYF. CDR3 DNA sequence: TGTGCCAGCAGCTTATGGGGAGGGGCCTACGAGCAGTACTTC.

V is TRBV4-2 and J is TRBJ1-1; D ambiguous. Germline lookup yields CDR1 LGHNA and CDR2 YNFKEQ. The CDR3 covers 14 residues. Trimming removed 1 base at V and 3 bases at J, with 9 bases between. The CDR3 nucleotides read TGTGCCAGCAGCCAAGTAGGCGGGCACACTGAAGCTTTCTTT. Protein sequence: CASSQVGGHTEAFF.

In its sample, this clonotype was seen a few times. The J gene is TRBJ1-1, the V gene TRBV5-1; no reliable D call. The CDR3 runs to 14 residues. Germline assignment: CDR1 SGHRS and CDR2 YFSETQ. Deletions cut 6 bases from V and 4 bases from J, with 16 bases between. This CDR3 reads CASTPGGIGTEAFF. The CDR3 DNA reads TGCGCCAGCACCCCCGGAGGCATCGGCACTGAAGCTTTCTTT. Full variable domain (missing parts from reference TRBV5-1 and TRBJ1-1): KAGVTQTPRYLIKTRGQQVTLSCSPISGHRSVSWYQQTPGQGLQFLFEYFSETQRNKGNFPGRFSGRQFSNSRSEMNVSTLELGDSALYLCASTPGGIGTEAFFGQGTRLTVV.

This clonotype was recorded many times. The chain carries TRBV5-1 and TRBJ2-1; TRBD2 aligns across 15 bases. The CDR3 runs 17 residues. V shed 4 bases, J shed 4 bases, and the junction held 6 bases outside the gene matches. From germline, CDR1 is SGHRS and CDR2 YFSETQ. The CDR3 region has the DNA TGCGCCAGCAGCCCGGGACTAGCGGGGGGACCTTACAATGAGCAGTTCTTC. Amino acids: CASSPGLAGGPYNEQFF. Variable domain in full (rest from reference TRBV5-1 and TRBJ2-1): KAGVTQTPRYLIKTRGQQVTLSCSPISGHRSVSWYQQTPGQGLQFLFEYFSETQRNKGNFPGRFSGRQFSNSRSEMNVSTLELGDSALYLCASSPGLAGGPYNEQFFGPGTRLTVL.

In this sample, this clonotype turned up many times. The rearrangement joins TRBV3-1 to TRBJ2-7; possibly TRBD1 or TRBD2 for D (6 bases each). This CDR3 region has 13 residues. CDR1 is LGHDT and CDR2 is YNNKEL in the germline V gene (reference sequence). V lost 2 bases and J 5 bases, leaving 10 bases between the germline ends. In nucleotides, the CDR3 is TGTGCCAGCAGCCAACATGGGGGGCACGAGCAGTACTTC. Amino acid sequence: CASSQHGGHEQYF.

This clonotype was counted at least ten times. This rearrangement joins TRBV7-9 to TRBJ2-3, with 9 bases matching TRBD2. J gave up 6 bases and V 3 bases, and 7 bases lay outside the gene matches. The CDR3 length is 15 residues. CDR1 and CDR2 (germline): SEHNR, FQNEAQ (reference sequence). As DNA, the CDR3 is TGTGCCAGCAGCTTCGCGGGGGGGCTCGGGGATACGCAGTATTTT. Encoded protein: CASSFAGGLGDTQYF.

This clonotype occurred a few times. V usage is TRBV5-5 and J usage is TRBJ1-2, with TRBD1 matching 9 bases. CDR3 size: 15 residues. J lost 5 bases, V lost 0 bases, and 5 bases had no gene match. CDR1 is SGHKS and CDR2 is YYEKEE in the germline V gene (reference sequence). The CDR3 DNA is TGTGCCAGCAGCTTGGCCACAGGGGGCCAATATGGCTACACCTTC. It specifies CASSLATGGQYGYTF.

This clonotype was picked up a small number of times. This sequence joins TRBV5-1 and TRBJ2-1, with 8 bases fitting TRBD1. Germline CDR1 SGHRS, CDR2 YFSETQ. J gave up 6 bases and V 6 bases, and 8 bases lay outside the gene matches. The length of the CDR3 is 14 residues. This chain's CDR3 is CASNGQGVGNEQFF. The CDR3 nucleotides read TGCGCCAGCAACGGACAGGGTGTCGGCAATGAGCAGTTCTTC.